A selection of T cell receptor beta chains follows, all from one sample in a study of PD-1 blockade in classical Hodgkin lymphoma. Libraries were prepared by immunoSEQ multiplex PCR; TCRdb keeps only in-frame clonotypes and omits some of them. The sample comprises about 30,000 clones, roughly nine tenths of which are singletons, and approximately 1.2% rests with the top ten. Sequences were obtained from CD4+ T cells from blood. These receptors were taken from a human donor with classical Hodgkin lymphoma. CDR3s leave out the opening cysteine and the closing phenylalanine or tryptophan.

v_call: TRBV2
cdr3_length: 11
j_call: TRBJ1-2
cdr3_aa: ASSEEEDYGYT

v_call: TRBV27
cdr3_length: 15
j_call: TRBJ2-2
cdr3_aa: ASSWIAPIRYTGELF

v_call: TRBV18
cdr3_length: 12
j_call: TRBJ1-3
cdr3_aa: ASSADSPGNTIY

v_call: TRBV30
cdr3_length: 11
j_call: TRBJ2-5
cdr3_aa: AWSVSLQETQY

v_call: TRBV27
cdr3_length: 14
j_call: TRBJ1-2
cdr3_aa: ASSPTPRARDYGYT

v_call: TRBV11-2
cdr3_length: 13
j_call: TRBJ2-7
cdr3_aa: ASSLRDFGGYEQY

v_call: TRBV7-8
cdr3_length: 14
j_call: TRBJ2-3
cdr3_aa: ASSYSSGRYTDTQY

v_call: TRBV2
cdr3_length: 10
j_call: TRBJ2-3
cdr3_aa: ASSSSTDTQY

v_call: TRBV28
cdr3_length: 14
j_call: TRBJ1-1
cdr3_aa: ASSLVGGLLNTEAF

v_call: TRBV7-3
cdr3_length: 13
j_call: TRBJ2-3
cdr3_aa: ASGRDRGMTDTQY

v_call: TRBV5-1
cdr3_length: 11
j_call: TRBJ2-1
cdr3_aa: ASSLVQLNEQF

v_call: TRBV5-1
cdr3_length: 13
j_call: TRBJ1-1
cdr3_aa: ASSLADPPGTEAF

v_call: TRBV27
cdr3_length: 12
j_call: TRBJ2-1
cdr3_aa: ASSARLAGDEQF

v_call: TRBV7-2
cdr3_length: 11
j_call: TRBJ2-7
cdr3_aa: ASSLGHTYEQY

v_call: TRBV6-6
cdr3_length: 9
j_call: TRBJ1-2
cdr3_aa: ASSPSRGYT

v_call: TRBV11-2
cdr3_length: 13
j_call: TRBJ2-7
cdr3_aa: ASSPTPGGTYEQY

v_call: TRBV29-1
cdr3_length: 12
j_call: TRBJ2-7
cdr3_aa: SVEGGRGSDEQY

v_call: TRBV19
cdr3_length: 11
j_call: TRBJ1-3
cdr3_aa: ASSTGIGNTIY

v_call: TRBV7-2
cdr3_length: 13
j_call: TRBJ1-4
cdr3_aa: ASSLKKGTNEKLF

v_call: TRBV27
cdr3_length: 11
j_call: TRBJ2-3
cdr3_aa: ASSLYRTDTQY

v_call: TRBV10-3
cdr3_length: 13
j_call: TRBJ2-3
cdr3_aa: AISRRSPSTDTQY

v_call: TRBV14
cdr3_length: 15
j_call: TRBJ1-4
cdr3_aa: ASSHGGTGGWGEKLF

v_call: TRBV5-6
cdr3_length: 14
j_call: TRBJ1-6
cdr3_aa: ASSLDGLMRDSPLH

v_call: TRBV27
cdr3_length: 13
j_call: TRBJ2-1
cdr3_aa: ASSNGWREQNEQF

v_call: TRBV5-4
cdr3_length: 10
j_call: TRBJ1-1
cdr3_aa: ASRSPTAEAF

v_call: TRBV15
cdr3_length: 14
j_call: TRBJ2-5
cdr3_aa: AISRVSGGIQETQY

v_call: TRBV10-1
cdr3_length: 12
j_call: TRBJ2-7
cdr3_aa: ASSENRGSYEQY